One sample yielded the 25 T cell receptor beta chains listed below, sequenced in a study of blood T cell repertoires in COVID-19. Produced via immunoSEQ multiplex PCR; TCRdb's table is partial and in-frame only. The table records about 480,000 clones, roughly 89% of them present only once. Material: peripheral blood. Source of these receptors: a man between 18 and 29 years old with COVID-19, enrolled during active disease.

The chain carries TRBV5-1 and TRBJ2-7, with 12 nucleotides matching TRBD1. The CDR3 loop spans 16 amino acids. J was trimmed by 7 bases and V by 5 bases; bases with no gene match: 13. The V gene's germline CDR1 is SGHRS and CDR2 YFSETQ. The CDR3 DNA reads TGCGCCAGCAGTTCTACTCCCGGGACAGGGGGCAAAGAGCAGTACTTC. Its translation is CASSSTPGTGGKEQYF.

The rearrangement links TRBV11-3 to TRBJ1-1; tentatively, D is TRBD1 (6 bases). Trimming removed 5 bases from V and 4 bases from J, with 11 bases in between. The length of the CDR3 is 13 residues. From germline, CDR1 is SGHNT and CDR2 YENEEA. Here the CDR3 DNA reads TGTGCCAGCAGCCCCACAGGGTCCACTGAAGCTTTCTTT. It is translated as CASSPTGSTEAFF. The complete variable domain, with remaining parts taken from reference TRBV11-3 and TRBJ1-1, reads EAGVVQSPRYKIIEKKQPVAFWCNPISGHNTLYWYLQNLGQGPELLIRYENEEAVDDSQLPKDRFSAERLKGVDSTLKIQPAELGDSAVYLCASSPTGSTEAFFGQGTRLTVV.

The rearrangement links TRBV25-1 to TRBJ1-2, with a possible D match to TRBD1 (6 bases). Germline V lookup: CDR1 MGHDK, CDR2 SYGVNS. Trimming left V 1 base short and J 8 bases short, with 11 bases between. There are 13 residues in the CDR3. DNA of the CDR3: TGTGCCAGCAGTGAATTTACAGGGTCCGGCTACACCTTC. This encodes CASSEFTGSGYTF.

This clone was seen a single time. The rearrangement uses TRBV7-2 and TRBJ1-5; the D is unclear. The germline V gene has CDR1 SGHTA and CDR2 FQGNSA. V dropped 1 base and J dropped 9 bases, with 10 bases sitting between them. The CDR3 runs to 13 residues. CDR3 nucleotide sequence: TGTGCCAGCAGCTTAGACAGTTTGTGGCCCCAGCATTTT. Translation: CASSLDSLWPQHF. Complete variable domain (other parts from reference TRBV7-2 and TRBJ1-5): GAGVSQSPSNKVTEKGKDVELRCDPISGHTALYWYRQSLGQGLEFLIYFQGNSAPDKSGLPSDRFSAERTGGSVSTLTIQRTQQEDSAVYLCASSLDSLWPQHFGDGTRLSIL.

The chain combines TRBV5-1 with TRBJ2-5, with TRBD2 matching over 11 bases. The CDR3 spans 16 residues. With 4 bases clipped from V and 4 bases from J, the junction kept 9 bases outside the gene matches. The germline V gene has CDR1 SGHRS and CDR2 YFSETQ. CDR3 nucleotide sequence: TGCGCCAGCAGCCTTAAGACTAGCGGGATGGCAGAGACCCAGTACTTC. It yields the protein CASSLKTSGMAETQYF. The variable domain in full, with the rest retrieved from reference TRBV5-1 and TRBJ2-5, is KAGVTQTPRYLIKTRGQQVTLSCSPISGHRSVSWYQQTPGQGLQFLFEYFSETQRNKGNFPGRFSGRQFSNSRSEMNVSTLELGDSALYLCASSLKTSGMAETQYFGPGTRLLVL.

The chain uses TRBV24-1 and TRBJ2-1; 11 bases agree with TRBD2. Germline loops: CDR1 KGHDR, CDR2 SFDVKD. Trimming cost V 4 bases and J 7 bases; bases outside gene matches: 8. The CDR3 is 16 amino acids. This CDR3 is CATSDLSGRDGNEQFF. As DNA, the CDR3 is TGTGCCACCAGTGACCTTAGCGGGAGGGACGGGAATGAGCAGTTCTTC.

CDR3 sequence: CASSNVGRYNEQFF. In DNA, the CDR3 is TGTGCCAGCAGCAACGTAGGGAGATACAATGAGCAGTTCTTC. The rearrangement links TRBV21-1 to TRBJ2-1; the DNA was not used to check the table's D call, TRBD2. TRBV21-1 is marked as a pseudogene. The CDR3 has 14 residues.

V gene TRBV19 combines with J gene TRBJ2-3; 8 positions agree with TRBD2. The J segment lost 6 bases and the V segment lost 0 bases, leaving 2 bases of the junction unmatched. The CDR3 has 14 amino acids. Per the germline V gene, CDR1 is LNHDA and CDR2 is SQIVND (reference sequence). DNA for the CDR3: TGTGCCAGTAGTATAGACGGGGGGGTCGATACGCAGTATTTT. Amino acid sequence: CASSIDGGVDTQYF.

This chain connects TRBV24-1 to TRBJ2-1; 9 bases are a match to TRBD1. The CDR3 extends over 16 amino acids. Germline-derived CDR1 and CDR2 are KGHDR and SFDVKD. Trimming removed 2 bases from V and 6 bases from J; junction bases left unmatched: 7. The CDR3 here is CATSDSGTGISNEQFF. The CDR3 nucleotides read TGTGCCACCAGTGATTCGGGGACAGGGATCTCCAATGAGCAGTTCTTC.

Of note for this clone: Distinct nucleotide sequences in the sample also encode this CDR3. The CDR3 DNA is TGTGCCAGCAGCTTCGGACAATCCTACGAGCAGTACTTC. Translation: CASSFGQSYEQYF. The J gene is TRBJ2-7, the V gene TRBV5-5; D possibly corresponds to TRBD1 (5 bases). Germline V gene lookup returns CDR1 SGHKS and CDR2 YYEKEE (reference sequence). This CDR3 region has 13 residues. V shed 2 bases and J shed 1 base, with 7 bases lying between them.

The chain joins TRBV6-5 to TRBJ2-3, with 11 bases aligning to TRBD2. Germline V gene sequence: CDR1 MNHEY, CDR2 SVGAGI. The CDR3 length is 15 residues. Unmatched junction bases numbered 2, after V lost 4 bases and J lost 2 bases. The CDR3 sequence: CASSFSGRATDTQYF. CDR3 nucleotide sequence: TGTGCCAGCAGTTTTAGCGGGAGGGCCACAGATACGCAGTATTTT.

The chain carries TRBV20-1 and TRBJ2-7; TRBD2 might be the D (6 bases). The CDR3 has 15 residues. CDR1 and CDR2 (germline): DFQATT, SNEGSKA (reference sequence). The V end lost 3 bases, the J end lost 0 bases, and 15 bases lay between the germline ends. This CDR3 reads CSASDGREGSYEQYF. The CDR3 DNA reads TGCAGTGCTAGTGATGGGCGGGAAGGCTCCTACGAGCAGTACTTC.

CDR3 in amino acids: CASSVSSGSVYEQYF. CDR3 sequence (DNA): TGTGCCAGCAGTGTATCTAGCGGGAGCGTCTACGAGCAGTACTTC. V usage is TRBV25-1 and J usage is TRBJ2-7, with TRBD2 identical over 10 bases. The CDR3 has 15 amino acids. V lost 4 bases to trimming and J lost 3 bases; unmatched junction nucleotides: 6. The V gene's germline CDR1 is MGHDK and CDR2 SYGVNS.

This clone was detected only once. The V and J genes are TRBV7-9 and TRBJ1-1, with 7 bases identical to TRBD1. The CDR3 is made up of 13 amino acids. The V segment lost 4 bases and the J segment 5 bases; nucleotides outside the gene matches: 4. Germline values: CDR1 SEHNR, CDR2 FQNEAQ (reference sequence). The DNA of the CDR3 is TGTGCCAGCAGCTCCACAGGGGTAACTGAAGCTTTCTTT. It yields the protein CASSSTGVTEAFF. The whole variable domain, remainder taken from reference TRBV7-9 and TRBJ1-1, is DTGVSQNPRHKITKRGQNVTFRCDPISEHNRLYWYRQTLGQGPEFLTYFQNEAQLEKSRLLSDRFSAERPKGSFSTLEIQRTEQGDSAMYLCASSSTGVTEAFFGQGTRLTVV.

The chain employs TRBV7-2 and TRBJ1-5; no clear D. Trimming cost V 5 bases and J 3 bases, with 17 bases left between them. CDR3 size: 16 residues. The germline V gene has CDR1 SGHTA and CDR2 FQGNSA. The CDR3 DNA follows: TGTGCCAGCAGCCCTATGGGCCTGGGTGCCAATCAGCCCCAGCATTTT. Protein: CASSPMGLGANQPQHF.

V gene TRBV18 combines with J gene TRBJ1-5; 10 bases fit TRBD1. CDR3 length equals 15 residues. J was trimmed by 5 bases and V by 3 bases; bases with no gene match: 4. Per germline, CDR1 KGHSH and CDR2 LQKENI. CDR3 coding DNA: TGTGCCAGCTCACCCCTCGGGACAGGGGATCAGCCCCAGCATTTT. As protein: CASSPLGTGDQPQHF.

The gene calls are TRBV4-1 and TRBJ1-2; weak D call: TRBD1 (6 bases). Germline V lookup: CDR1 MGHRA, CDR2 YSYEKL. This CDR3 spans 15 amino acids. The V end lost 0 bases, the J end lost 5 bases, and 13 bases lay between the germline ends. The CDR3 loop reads CASSQEDRQPYGYTF. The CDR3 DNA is TGCGCCAGCAGCCAAGAAGACAGGCAACCTTATGGCTACACCTTC.

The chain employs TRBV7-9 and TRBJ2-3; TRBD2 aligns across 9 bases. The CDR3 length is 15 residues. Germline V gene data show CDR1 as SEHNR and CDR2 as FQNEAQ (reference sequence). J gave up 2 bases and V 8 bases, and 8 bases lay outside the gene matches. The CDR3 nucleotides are TGTGCCAGCTTTCCATTAGCGGGAGTCACAGATACGCAGTATTTT. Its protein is CASFPLAGVTDTQYF.

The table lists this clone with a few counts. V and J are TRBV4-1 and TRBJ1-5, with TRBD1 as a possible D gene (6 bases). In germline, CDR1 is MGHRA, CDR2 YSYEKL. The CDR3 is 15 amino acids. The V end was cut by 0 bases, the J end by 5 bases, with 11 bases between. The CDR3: CASSQDGAGDQPQHF. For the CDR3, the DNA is TGCGCCAGCAGCCAAGATGGGGCAGGGGATCAGCCCCAGCATTTT.

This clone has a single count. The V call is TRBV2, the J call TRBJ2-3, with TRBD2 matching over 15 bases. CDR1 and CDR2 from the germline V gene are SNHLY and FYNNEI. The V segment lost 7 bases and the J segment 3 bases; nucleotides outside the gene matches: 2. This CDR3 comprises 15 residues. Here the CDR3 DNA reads TGTGCCAGCATAGGGACTAGCGGGAGGACAGATACGCAGTATTTT. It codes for CASIGTSGRTDTQYF.

CDR3 sequence: CASSQGDSSTDTQYF. CDR3 DNA sequence: TGTGCCAGCAGCCAAGGGGACAGCAGCACAGATACGCAGTATTTT. V gene TRBV3-1 (or the pseudogene TRBV3-2) combines with J gene TRBJ2-3; 7 bases line up with TRBD1. The length of the CDR3 is 15 residues. The germline V gene encodes CDR1 LGHDT and CDR2 YNNKEL (reference sequence). The J segment lost 0 bases and the V segment lost 1 base, leaving 1 base of the junction unmatched.

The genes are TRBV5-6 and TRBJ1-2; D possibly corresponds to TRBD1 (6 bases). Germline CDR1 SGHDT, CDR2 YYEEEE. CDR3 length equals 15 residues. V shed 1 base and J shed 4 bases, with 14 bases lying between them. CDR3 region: CASSLRGGAGYGYTF. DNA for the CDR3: TGTGCCAGCAGCTTGAGGGGGGGCGCAGGCTATGGCTACACCTTC.

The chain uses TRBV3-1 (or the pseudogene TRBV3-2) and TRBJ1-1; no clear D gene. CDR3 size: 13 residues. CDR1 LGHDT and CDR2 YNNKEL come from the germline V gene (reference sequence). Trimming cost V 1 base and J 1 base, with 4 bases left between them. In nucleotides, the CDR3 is TGTGCCAGCAGCCAAGTCAGGAACACTGAAGCTTTCTTT. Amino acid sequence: CASSQVRNTEAFF.

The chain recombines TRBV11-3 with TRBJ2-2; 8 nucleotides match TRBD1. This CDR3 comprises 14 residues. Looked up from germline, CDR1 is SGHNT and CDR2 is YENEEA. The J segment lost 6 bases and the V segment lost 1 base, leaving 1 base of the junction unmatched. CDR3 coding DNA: TGTGCCAGCAGCTTAGCCAGGGGGCCCGGGGAGCTGTTTTTT. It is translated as CASSLARGPGELFF.

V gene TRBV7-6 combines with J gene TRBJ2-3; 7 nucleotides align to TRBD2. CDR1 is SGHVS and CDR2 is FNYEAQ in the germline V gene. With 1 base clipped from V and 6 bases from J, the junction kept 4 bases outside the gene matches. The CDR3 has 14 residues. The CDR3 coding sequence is TGTGCCAGCAGCTTAGATTGGGGAGGGGATACGCAGTATTTT. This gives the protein CASSLDWGGDTQYF.